Below, 27 T cell receptor beta chains from the same sample are listed, as sequenced in a study of T cells in localized non-small cell lung cancer. Clones were read by immunoSEQ multiplex PCR, and TCRdb kept only the in-frame ones, dropping some. The sample has over 40,000 clones, roughly 84% seen once. The sample in question was peripheral blood mononuclear cells, obtained before any cancer treatment. The receptors were gathered from a man aged 35 to 69 with stage III lung adenocarcinoma.

The table lists this clone with a count of one. The V and J genes are TRBV2 and TRBJ1-2; D gene ambiguous. The V end lost 7 bases, the J end lost 8 bases, and 11 bases lay between the germline ends. CDR1 and CDR2 from the germline V gene are SNHLY and FYNNEI. This CDR3 has 11 amino acids. The CDR3 DNA follows: TGTGCCAGCAAAGGTGAAGGAGGCTACACCTTC. Translation: CASKGEGGYTF.

This clone turned up a few times. The chain combines TRBV4-3 with TRBJ1-5; 8 bases line up with TRBD1. Germline V gives CDR1 LGHNA, CDR2 YSLEER. The junction had 3 bases not matched to a gene; V was cut back by 0 bases and J by 5 bases. The CDR3 contains 15 residues. CDR3 bases: TGCGCCAGCAGCCAAGATGGGACAGGCTATCAGCCCCAGCATTTT. It translates to CASSQDGTGYQPQHF.

This clone was seen a handful of times. This chain links TRBV7-9 with TRBJ2-1, with D maybe TRBD1 (7 bases). Trimming took off 5 bases at V and 7 bases at J, with 15 bases between the two ends. The CDR3 runs to 14 residues. Germline V lookup: CDR1 SEHNR, CDR2 FQNEAQ (reference sequence). In DNA, the CDR3 is TGTGCCAGCAGCCCCCCACAGGGGAGGAATGAGCAGTTCTTC. Translation gives CASSPPQGRNEQFF.

CDR3 nucleotides: TGTGCCAGCAGTCCTCACGCGGGACTAGCCCCATACAATGAGCAGTTCTTC. This translates into CASSPHAGLAPYNEQFF. J is TRBJ2-1 and V is TRBV27; 9 nucleotides align to TRBD2. With 5 bases clipped from V and 4 bases from J, the junction kept 12 bases outside the gene matches. The germline V gene has CDR1 MNHEY and CDR2 SMNVEV (reference sequence). CDR3 size: 17 residues.

The chain combines TRBV27 with TRBJ1-1; D perhaps matches TRBD1 (5 bases). Germline CDR1 and CDR2: MNHEY and SMNVEV (reference sequence). V was clipped by 4 bases and J by 5 bases, with 17 bases between them. The CDR3 runs 15 residues. CDR3 sequence reads: CASSSEGPIRTEAFF. The CDR3 region has the DNA TGTGCCAGCAGTTCTGAGGGGCCGATTCGGACTGAAGCTTTCTTT.

The V call is TRBV6-6, the J call TRBJ1-6; 11 bases map to TRBD1. CDR3 length: 14 amino acids. Trimming removed 4 bases from V and 10 bases from J; junction bases left unmatched: 3. In germline, CDR1 is MNHNY, CDR2 SVGAGI (reference sequence). CDR3 DNA: TGTGCCAGCAGTTCCGGGACAGGGGGATCACCCCTCCACTTT. Protein sequence: CASSSGTGGSPLHF.

The CDR3 is CASSQDQGRDYGYTF. In DNA form, the CDR3 reads TGTGCCAGCAGCCAGGACCAGGGGCGGGACTATGGCTACACCTTC. The genes are TRBV4-2 and TRBJ1-2, with D perhaps matching TRBD1 (6 bases). CDR3 length: 15 residues. Deletions cut 3 bases from V and 3 bases from J, with 14 bases between. From germline, CDR1 is LGHNA and CDR2 YNFKEQ.

This clone was found once. The chain's CDR3 is CASSPRQGTYEQYF. CDR3 DNA: TGTGCCAGCTCACCCCGGCAGGGGACCTACGAGCAGTACTTC. This rearrangement joins TRBV18 to TRBJ2-7; a possible D gene is TRBD1 (6 bases). The CDR3 extends over 14 amino acids. Germline V gene data show CDR1 as KGHSH and CDR2 as LQKENI. Trimming pared 3 bases from V and 2 bases from J, leaving 11 bases between.

The gene calls are TRBV18 and TRBJ2-1; D is perhaps TRBD1 (5 bases). V dropped 6 bases and J dropped 5 bases, with 11 bases sitting between them. CDR3 length: 13 residues. Germline lookup yields CDR1 KGHSH and CDR2 LQKENI. Here the CDR3 DNA reads TGTGCCAGCTCCCCGTCCAGGGACAATGAGCAGTTCTTC. Its translation: CASSPSRDNEQFF.

The genes are TRBV6-6 and TRBJ1-5, with 8 bases aligning to TRBD1. This CDR3 spans 16 amino acids. Germline-derived CDR1 and CDR2 are MNHNY and SVGAGI (reference sequence). V was pared by 4 bases and J by 2 bases, with 7 bases of the junction left unmatched. CDR3 DNA sequence: TGTGCCAGCAGTTCCAAGACAGGGGCAGGCAATCAGCCCCAGCATTTT. Translated: CASSSKTGAGNQPQHF.

The DNA for the CDR3 is TGTGCCAGCAGCGTGGTGGCTGAAGCTTTCTTT. This codes for CASSVVAEAFF. The chain carries TRBV7-9 and TRBJ1-1; D call uncertain. Germline V gene lookup returns CDR1 SEHNR and CDR2 FQNEAQ (reference sequence). V lost 5 bases and J lost 6, with 7 bases in between. This CDR3 is 11 amino acids long.

In this sample, this clone turned up once. V and J are TRBV7-8 and TRBJ2-5; D might be TRBD2 (7 bases). The V end lost 7 bases, the J end lost 4 bases, and 22 bases lay between the germline ends. This CDR3 comprises 16 residues. Germline loops: CDR1 SGHVS, CDR2 FQNEAQ. The chain's CDR3 is CASTSTGGFDGETQYF. The CDR3, as DNA: TGTGCCAGCACCTCTACGGGGGGCTTTGACGGAGAGACCCAGTACTTC.

The rearrangement uses TRBV7-9 and TRBJ1-1; weak D call: TRBD1 (5 bases). Germline lookup yields CDR1 SEHNR and CDR2 FQNEAQ (reference sequence). The CDR3 has 12 amino acids. Trimming took 5 bases from V and 6 from J, leaving 10 bases between them. The CDR3 sequence: CASSPRGSEAFF. In DNA, the CDR3 is TGTGCCAGCAGCCCGAGGGGCTCTGAAGCTTTCTTT.

V is TRBV11-3 and J is TRBJ2-7; D is unresolved. Germline assignment: CDR1 SGHNT and CDR2 YENEEA. The CDR3 sequence is 15 residues long. Trimming took off 1 base at V and 0 bases at J, with 10 bases between the two ends. The CDR3 DNA sequence: TGTGCCAGCAGCTTAGTGCAATTCAGCTCCTACGAGCAGTACTTC. Residues: CASSLVQFSSYEQYF.

The rearrangement uses TRBV9 and TRBJ2-2, with TRBD2 matching 7 bases. V was clipped by 7 bases and J by 1 base; unmatched bases: 7. Germline CDR1 reads SGDLS; CDR2 reads YYNGEE. The CDR3 has 15 residues. The chain's CDR3 is CASRSGSLNTGELFF. The DNA for the CDR3 is TGTGCCAGCCGTAGCGGGTCCTTGAACACCGGGGAGCTGTTTTTT.

The CDR3 spells CASSPSGAGDTQYF. As DNA, the CDR3 is TGTGCCAGTAGCCCTAGCGGAGCGGGGGATACGCAGTATTTT. J is TRBJ2-3 and V is TRBV19; 7 bases are shared with TRBD2. Germline trimming cut 6 bases from V and 6 bases from J; bases unmatched to any gene: 9. Germline V CDR1 and CDR2: LNHDA, SQIVND (reference sequence). The CDR3 runs 14 residues.

The V call is TRBV7-9, the J call TRBJ1-2; unclear D gene. The CDR3 is 14 amino acids. Between the trimmed V and J ends, which lost 1 base and 4 bases, there was a span of 10 bases. Germline lookup yields CDR1 SEHNR and CDR2 FQNEAQ (reference sequence). CDR3 in amino acids: CASSLGLFFYGYTF. The CDR3 nucleotides read TGTGCCAGCAGCTTAGGTCTATTCTTCTATGGCTACACCTTC.

This chain uses TRBV7-2 with TRBJ2-1, with no clear D. Between the trimmed V and J ends, which lost 7 bases and 8 bases, there was a span of 18 bases. The CDR3 consists of 14 residues. The germline CDR1 and CDR2 sequences are SGHTA and FQGNSA. The DNA for the CDR3 is TGTGCCAGCACGCCGGAGTGGGCTAGTCATGAGCAGTTCTTC. This translates into CASTPEWASHEQFF.

The chain employs TRBV5-1 and TRBJ1-1, with a tentative D call TRBD1 (5 bases). This CDR3 region has 15 residues. The ends were cut back, 4 bases at V and 4 bases at J, with 17 bases in the middle. Germline CDR1 reads SGHRS; CDR2 reads YFSETQ. CDR3 sequence (DNA): TGCGCCAGCAGCGCCGGAGGGACCGGGGGCACTGAAGCTTTCTTT. This gives the protein CASSAGGTGGTEAFF. Full variable domain (remainder filled in from reference TRBV5-1 and TRBJ1-1): KAGVTQTPRYLIKTRGQQVTLSCSPISGHRSVSWYQQTPGQGLQFLFEYFSETQRNKGNFPGRFSGRQFSNSRSEMNVSTLELGDSALYLCASSAGGTGGTEAFFGQGTRLTVV.

The chain couples TRBV4-3 to TRBJ1-6; D ambiguous. Germline V gene data show CDR1 as LGHNA and CDR2 as YSLEER. Trimming shortened V by 5 bases and J by 9 bases, and 17 bases separated the two germline ends. The CDR3 loop spans 15 amino acids. Here the CDR3 DNA reads TGCGCCAGCAGCACCTACCGGGATGGAATTTCACCCCTCCACTTT. Translating it yields CASSTYRDGISPLHF.

A few counts support this clone. V usage is TRBV27 and J usage is TRBJ2-7; D is ambiguous. The CDR3 is 14 amino acids. In germline, CDR1 is MNHEY, CDR2 SMNVEV (reference sequence). Trimming took 1 base from V and 0 from J, leaving 7 bases between them. CDR3 DNA sequence: TGTGCCAGCAGTTTATTCTTCAGCTCCTACGAGCAGTACTTC. It is translated as CASSLFFSSYEQYF.

The chain is built from TRBV7-2 and TRBJ2-1; D is undetermined. With 4 bases removed from V and 0 bases from J, the gap between germline ends came to 10 bases. CDR1 and CDR2 (germline): SGHTA, FQGNSA. The CDR3 spans 15 residues. This CDR3 is CASSSLESSYNEQFF. The CDR3, as DNA: TGTGCCAGCAGCTCTTTAGAGAGCTCCTACAATGAGCAGTTCTTC. Combining the CDR3 with reference TRBV7-2 and TRBJ2-1 gives the whole variable domain GAGVSQSPSNKVTEKGKDVELRCDPISGHTALYWYRQSLGQGLEFLIYFQGNSAPDKSGLPSDRFSAERTGGSVSTLTIQRTQQEDSAVYLCASSSLESSYNEQFFGPGTRLTVL.

This clone was seen once. This chain connects TRBV29-1 to TRBJ2-5; 11 bases line up with TRBD2. The V and J ends lost 3 bases and 6 bases, in that order; junction bases with no gene match: 3. This CDR3 contains 13 residues. Germline CDR1 reads SQVTM; CDR2 reads ANQGSEA. CDR3: CSVDLAGGKTQYF. The CDR3 nucleotides read TGCAGCGTTGACCTAGCGGGAGGAAAGACCCAGTACTTC.

This chain connects TRBV7-9 to TRBJ2-3; 8 bases are shared with TRBD2. Germline V gene sequence: CDR1 SEHNR, CDR2 FQNEAQ (reference sequence). Unmatched junction bases numbered 6, after V lost 1 base and J lost 9 bases. CDR3 size: 14 residues. CDR3 sequence reads: CASSLVVRGGTQYF. CDR3 DNA: TGTGCCAGCAGCTTAGTAGTACGGGGGGGCACGCAGTATTTT.

The V and J genes are TRBV2 and TRBJ2-7, with D hard to call. Trimming took off 2 bases at V and 3 bases at J, with 20 bases between the two ends. Germline V CDR1 and CDR2: SNHLY, FYNNEI. This CDR3 is built from 17 residues. The CDR3 nucleotides read TGTGCCAGCAGTGAAATTCTGGACGACATTAAGGGCTACGAGCAGTACTTC. Protein: CASSEILDDIKGYEQYF. Drawing the rest from reference TRBV2 and TRBJ2-7, the complete variable domain is EPEVTQTPSHQVTQMGQEVILRCVPISNHLYFYWYRQILGQKVEFLVSFYNNEISEKSEIFDDQFSVERPDGSNFTLKIRSTKLEDSAMYFCASSEILDDIKGYEQYFGPGTRLTVT.

The rearrangement uses TRBV9 and TRBJ2-2; 13 nucleotides align to TRBD2. The CDR3 length is 20 residues. V dropped 3 bases and J dropped 5; count of bases not matched to a gene: 16. CDR1 is SGDLS and CDR2 is YYNGEE in the germline V gene. For the CDR3, the DNA is TGTGCCAGCAGCGGAGGCACTACTAGCGGGAGGGAGGTCAGGACCGGGGAGCTGTTTTTT. Protein sequence: CASSGGTTSGREVRTGELFF.

The rearrangement joins TRBV6-5 to TRBJ2-1; possibly TRBD1 or TRBD2 for D (5 bases each). Germline V lookup: CDR1 MNHEY, CDR2 SVGAGI. V was trimmed by 0 bases and J by 10 bases, leaving 10 bases between them. This CDR3 has 13 residues. CDR3 DNA sequence: TGTGCCAGCAGTTACTCGGGGACGGGCGAGCAGTTCTTC. Protein: CASSYSGTGEQFF.